This T cell receptor beta chain was recorded in a study of cytotoxic CD8 clonotypes in ibrutinib-treated CLL. Overall study results and limits: Public clonotypes occurred uncommonly; on treatment, they contracted or remained stable.

Target depth was 1 in 200,000 to 1 in 1 million T cells, about 10x per clonotype. The repertoire was sequenced with immunoSEQ multiplex PCR; TCRdb's copy has only in-frame clones and lacks some. The repertoire holds 250,000 to 350,000 clones, with roughly 76% as singletons. The table lists this clone with a count of one. Its antigen remains unknown. The source material was PBMCs, sampled at disease progression, from a patient treated with ibrutinib. The source of this sequence is a human donor with chronic lymphocytic leukemia.

The CDR3 bases are TGTGCCAGCAGTTTATGGCTCCGCTTGAACACTGAAGCTTTCTTT. It codes for CASSLWLRLNTEAFF. V and J are TRBV28 and TRBJ1-1; no clear D. The CDR3 length is 15 residues. CDR1 and CDR2 from the germline V gene are MDHEN and SYDVKM. V lost 0 bases, J lost 0 bases, and 8 bases lay in between.